A selection of T cell receptor beta chains follows, all from one sample in a study of identifying expanded T cells in peripheral blood. Sequenced by immunoSEQ multiplex PCR; TCRdb stores in-frame clones only, minus some. The table lists more than 70,000 clones, around 87% of them singletons. The material sequenced was blood. The receptors here all came from a person aged 18 to 70 in good health. Each CDR3 is given without its conserved first and last residue. Each record gives: CDR3 length, J gene, D gene, V gene, CDR3 protein. The D gene is left open where the match is weak.

length: 12
J: TRBJ2-6
D: -
V: TRBV30
CDR3: AGGSVSGANVLT

length: 13
J: TRBJ1-1
D: TRBD1
V: TRBV27
CDR3: ASSLGTGAFTEAF

length: 11
J: TRBJ1-6
D: -
V: TRBV30
CDR3: AWSGQGSSPLH

length: 13
J: TRBJ2-2
D: TRBD2
V: TRBV10-1
CDR3: ASSTSGGPTGELF

length: 12
J: TRBJ2-2
D: -
V: TRBV10-3
CDR3: AISESYPTGELF

length: 11
J: TRBJ2-7
D: TRBD1
V: TRBV29-1
CDR3: SVESQGAREQY

length: 14
J: TRBJ1-1
D: -
V: TRBV19
CDR3: ASSIEGRLLNTEAF

length: 13
J: TRBJ1-3
D: -
V: TRBV25-1
CDR3: ASSEGIPSGNTIY

length: 12
J: TRBJ2-3
D: -
V: TRBV29-1
CDR3: SVESRGARDTQY

length: 11
J: TRBJ2-1
D: -
V: TRBV30
CDR3: AWSGDSMNEQF

length: 13
J: TRBJ1-2
D: TRBD1
V: TRBV7-9
CDR3: ASSAKDRGDYGYT

length: 11
J: TRBJ1-2
D: -
V: TRBV19
CDR3: ASSIEGLGGYT

length: 14
J: TRBJ1-2
D: -
V: TRBV7-6
CDR3: ASSPPGEGRAGGYT

length: 14
J: TRBJ1-1
D: -
V: TRBV4-3
CDR3: ASSQGSTGPNTEAF

length: 11
J: TRBJ1-2
D: TRBD1
V: TRBV10-3
CDR3: AISYGQGYGYT

length: 15
J: TRBJ1-2
D: -
V: TRBV27
CDR3: ASNPYFTGTLTYGYT

length: 13
J: TRBJ1-1
D: TRBD1
V: TRBV7-3
CDR3: ASSLGTGGNTEAF

length: 12
J: TRBJ2-3
D: -
V: TRBV7-6
CDR3: ASSLRGSTDTQY

length: 12
J: TRBJ1-2
D: -
V: TRBV27
CDR3: ASSPQGRSYGYT

length: 14
J: TRBJ2-7
D: TRBD2
V: TRBV5-6
CDR3: ASSPTPGGAVYEQY

length: 12
J: TRBJ2-3
D: -
V: TRBV7-8
CDR3: ASSLKVSTDTQY

length: 13
J: TRBJ1-4
D: -
V: TRBV15
CDR3: ATSILGTPPEKLF

length: 15
J: TRBJ1-5
D: -
V: TRBV28
CDR3: ASNPPGRGPGGGPQH

length: 14
J: TRBJ2-4
D: -
V: TRBV4-3
CDR3: ASSLGHGRAKNIQY

length: 12
J: TRBJ2-7
D: -
V: TRBV19
CDR3: ASSIHSAISEQY

length: 19
J: TRBJ2-2
D: TRBD2
V: TRBV9
CDR3: ASSNLELAGAFLSNTGELF

length: 14
J: TRBJ2-1
D: TRBD1
V: TRBV18
CDR3: ASSPPRDRTYNEQF

length: 15
J: TRBJ1-3
D: -
V: TRBV28
CDR3: ASISFRGSRSGNTIY

length: 14
J: TRBJ1-2
D: TRBD1
V: TRBV2
CDR3: ASSENRQGGNYGYT

length: 13
J: TRBJ2-7
D: TRBD2
V: TRBV7-2
CDR3: ASSLLGLAIGEQY

length: 13
J: TRBJ1-5
D: -
V: TRBV30
CDR3: AWSKSFLGNQPQH

length: 12
J: TRBJ1-1
D: -
V: TRBV2
CDR3: AIVGGRGWYEAF

length: 13
J: TRBJ1-1
D: -
V: TRBV5-1
CDR3: ASSLNKGQTGKAF

length: 13
J: TRBJ1-2
D: TRBD1
V: TRBV29-1
CDR3: SAPNRTGDLYGYT